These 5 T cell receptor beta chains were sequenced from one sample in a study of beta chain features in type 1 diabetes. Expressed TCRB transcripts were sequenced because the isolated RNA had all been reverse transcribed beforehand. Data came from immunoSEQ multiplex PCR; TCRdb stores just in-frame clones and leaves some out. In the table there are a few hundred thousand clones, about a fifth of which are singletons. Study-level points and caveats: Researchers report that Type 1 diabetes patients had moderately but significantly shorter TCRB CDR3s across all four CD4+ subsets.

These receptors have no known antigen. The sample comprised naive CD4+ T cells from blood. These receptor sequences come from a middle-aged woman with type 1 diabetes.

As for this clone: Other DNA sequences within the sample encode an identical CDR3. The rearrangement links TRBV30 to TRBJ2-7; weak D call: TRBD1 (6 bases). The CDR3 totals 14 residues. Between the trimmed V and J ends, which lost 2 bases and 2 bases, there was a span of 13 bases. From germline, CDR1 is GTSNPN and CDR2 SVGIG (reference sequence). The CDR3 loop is CAWSLGQGTYEQYF. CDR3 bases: TGTGCCTGGAGTTTGGGGCAGGGGACCTACGAGCAGTACTTC. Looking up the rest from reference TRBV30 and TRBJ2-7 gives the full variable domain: SQTIHQWPATLVQPVGSPLSLECTVEGTSNPNLYWYRQAAGRGLQLLFYSVGIGQISSEVPQNLSASRPQDRQFILSSKKLLLSDSGFYLCAWSLGQGTYEQYFGPGTRLTVT.

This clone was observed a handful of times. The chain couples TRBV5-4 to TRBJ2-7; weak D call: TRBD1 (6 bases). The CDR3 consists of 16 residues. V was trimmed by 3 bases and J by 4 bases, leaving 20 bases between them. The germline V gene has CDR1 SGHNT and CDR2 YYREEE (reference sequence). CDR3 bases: TGTGCCAGCAGCTGGATGAGTCCTGGGACACGTTACGAGCAGTACTTC. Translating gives CASSWMSPGTRYEQYF.

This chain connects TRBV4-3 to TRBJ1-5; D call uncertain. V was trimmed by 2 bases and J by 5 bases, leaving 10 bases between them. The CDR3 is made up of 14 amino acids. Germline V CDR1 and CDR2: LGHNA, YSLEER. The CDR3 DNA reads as TGCGCCAGCAGCCAACTCTTGGGCTATCAGCCCCAGCATTTT. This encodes CASSQLLGYQPQHF.

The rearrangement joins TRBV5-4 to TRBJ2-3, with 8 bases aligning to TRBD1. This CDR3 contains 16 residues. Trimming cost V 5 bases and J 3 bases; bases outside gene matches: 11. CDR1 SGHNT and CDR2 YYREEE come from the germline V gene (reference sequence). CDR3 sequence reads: CASRYAGGAVTDTQYF. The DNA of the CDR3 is TGTGCCAGCAGATACGCAGGGGGCGCAGTTACAGATACGCAGTATTTT.

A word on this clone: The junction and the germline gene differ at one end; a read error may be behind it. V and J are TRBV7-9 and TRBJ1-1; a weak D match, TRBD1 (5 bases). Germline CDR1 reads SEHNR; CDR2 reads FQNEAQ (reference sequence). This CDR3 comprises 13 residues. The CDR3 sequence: CASSLASGSEAFF. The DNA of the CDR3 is TGTGCCAGCAGCTTAGCGTCAGGGTCTGAGGCTTTCTTT.